These T cell receptor beta chains were read from a single sample in a study of cytomegalovirus exposure and HLA in healthy donors. Here immunoSEQ multiplex PCR was the method, and the copy in TCRdb shows in-frame clones only, minus some. The data contain some 150,000 clones, 70% to 80% of them singletons. The sequenced sample consisted of PBMCs. These receptors were taken from a female donor in good health and CMV-seronegative. CDR3s include the opening cysteine and the closing phenylalanine or tryptophan. The D gene is left open where the match is weak. Expanded clones are given a class, and other clones once, few, many or no size at all.

V,D,size,J,DNA,CDR3
TRBV29-1,TRBD1,NA,TRBJ1-2,TGCAGCGTTGAAGGACAGGGGGGCTATGGCTACACCTTC,CSVEGQGGYGYTF
TRBV27,NA,NA,TRBJ1-6,TGTGCCGAATTTGGGGCGACCATCAATTCACCCCTCCACTTT,CAEFGATINSPLHF
TRBV13,TRBD2,NA,TRBJ2-1,TGTGCCAGCAGCCGGGGGGGCCGGGAGCAGTTCTTC,CASSRGGREQFF
TRBV5-1,TRBD1,NA,TRBJ2-7,TGCGCCAGCAGCACCGGACAGGATTCCTACGAGCAGTACTTC,CASSTGQDSYEQYF
TRBV9,NA,NA,TRBJ2-6,TGTGCCAGCAGCGTAGGACACTCTGGGGCCAACGTCCTGACTTTC,CASSVGHSGANVLTF
TRBV12-5,TRBD2,NA,TRBJ2-7,TGTGCTAGTGCCAAACTAGCGGGAGGGCCCTTGTCGAGTGAGCAGTACTTC,CASAKLAGGPLSSEQYF
TRBV9,TRBD2,NA,TRBJ2-7,TGTGCCAGCAGCGCAAGCGGGATCTCCTACGAGCAGTACTTC,CASSASGISYEQYF
TRBV11-1,NA,NA,TRBJ2-1,TGTGCCAGCAGCTTCTCTGGGCCGATTTTGAATGAGCAGTTCTTC,CASSFSGPILNEQFF
TRBV7-6,TRBD2,NA,TRBJ2-7,TGTGCCAGCAGCTTAGGGGCTAGCGGGACAACCTACGAGCAGTACTTC,CASSLGASGTTYEQYF
TRBV7-8,TRBD1,NA,TRBJ1-2,TGTGCCAGCAGCAGAGAGGACAGGATGAATAACTATGGCTACACCTTC,CASSREDRMNNYGYTF
TRBV5-1,NA,NA,TRBJ1-4,TGCGCCAGCAGCTTCGGATCGACCGGGGATGAAAAACTGTTTTTT,CASSFGSTGDEKLFF
TRBV5-6,NA,NA,TRBJ2-1,TGTGCCAGCAGCCCCCGGTTTACGGGAGTGCAGTTCTTC,CASSPRFTGVQFF
TRBV6-1,NA,NA,TRBJ2-7,TGTGCGGGGCAGGGAATCTACGAGCAGTACTTC,CAGQGIYEQYF
TRBV9,NA,NA,TRBJ1-1,TGTGCCAGCAGCGCCGAGAAGGGAGGCACTGAAGCTTTCTTT,CASSAEKGGTEAFF
TRBV12-5,TRBD1,NA,TRBJ1-5,TGTGCTAGTGGGGGGGGACAGGGAGGTCAGCCCCAGCATTTT,CASGGGQGGQPQHF
TRBV2,NA,NA,TRBJ2-7,TGTGCCAGCACGCTTGAGGTTCTGCCAAACGAGCAGTACTTC,CASTLEVLPNEQYF
TRBV5-1,TRBD1,NA,TRBJ2-3,TGCGCCAGCAGCCAGATTGGACAGGGCCCAGATACGCAGTATTTT,CASSQIGQGPDTQYF
TRBV6-1,NA,NA,TRBJ2-7,TGTGCCAGCAGTGAACAGTTCTACGAGCAGTACTTC,CASSEQFYEQYF
TRBV11-2,NA,NA,TRBJ2-6,TGTGCCAGCAGCTTAGGAGACAAGGGACTCCGCTCTGGGGCCAACGTCCTGACTTTC,CASSLGDKGLRSGANVLTF
TRBV11-3,TRBD2,NA,TRBJ2-1,TGTGCCAGCAGCTTAGAGACTAGCGGGAAGTACAATGAGCAGTTCTTC,CASSLETSGKYNEQFF
TRBV5-4,NA,NA,TRBJ2-7,TGTGCCAGCAGCTTGTTTATCGGGGGATCCTACGAGCAGTACTTC,CASSLFIGGSYEQYF
TRBV4-2,TRBD1,NA,TRBJ1-4,TGTGCCAGCAGCCAAGTCCCCGGGACAGGGCTTGCAACTAATGAAAAACTGTTTTTT,CASSQVPGTGLATNEKLFF
TRBV5-1,TRBD1,NA,TRBJ2-1,TGCGCCAGCAGCTTTTTGACAGGGGTCGACAATGAGCAGTTCTTC,CASSFLTGVDNEQFF
TRBV19,NA,NA,TRBJ2-2,TGTGCCAGTACTGACCGCGGGCCCGGGGAGCTGTTTTTT,CASTDRGPGELFF
TRBV2,NA,once,TRBJ2-6,TGTGCCAGCAGGAGGGACCGGGACACTGGGGCCAACGTCCTGACTTTC,CASRRDRDTGANVLTF
TRBV2,NA,NA,TRBJ1-2,TGTGCCAGCAGTGCGGGAGGATCGATGGGGAACACCTTC,CASSAGGSMGNTF
TRBV28,TRBD2,NA,TRBJ2-5,TGTGCCAGCAGTTCATCATACCCCATTAGCGGGAGCCCCAAGGGGACCCAGTACTTC,CASSSSYPISGSPKGTQYF
TRBV2,NA,NA,TRBJ2-5,TGTGCCAGCAGTGAAGGACCCCAGGGGGAGACCCAGTACTTC,CASSEGPQGETQYF
TRBV6-5,NA,few,TRBJ2-2,TGTGCCGGGGGGTGGGGAGGGAACACCGGGGAGCTGTTTTTT,CAGGWGGNTGELFF
TRBV30,NA,NA,TRBJ1-1,TGTGCCTGGAATCGGGGCGGGGGCACTGAAGCTTTCTTT,CAWNRGGGTEAFF
TRBV4-1,NA,few,TRBJ1-1,TGCGCCAGCAGCCAAGATTCCGGGGTCTTCACTGAAGCTTTCTTT,CASSQDSGVFTEAFF